Each of the 9 T cell receptor beta chains below was sequenced from the same sample in a study of cytomegalovirus exposure and HLA in healthy donors. PCR used 60 Vbeta primers and 13 Jbeta primers. TCRdb keeps only in-frame clones here, not all; method: immunoSEQ multiplex PCR. The sample has 160,000 or so clones; nearly 80% are singletons. The sequencing sample was made of PBMCs. The source of these receptors is a middle-aged man in good health and CMV-seropositive.

This clone was detected once. J is TRBJ1-5 and V is TRBV7-9, with D maybe TRBD1 (6 bases). Germline CDR1 and CDR2: SEHNR and FQNEAQ (reference sequence). V shed 5 bases and J shed 3 bases, with 8 bases lying between them. This CDR3 comprises 13 residues. CDR3 loop: CASSRTDNQPQHF. CDR3 sequence (DNA): TGTGCCAGCAGCCGGACAGACAATCAGCCCCAGCATTTT.

The J gene is TRBJ2-7, the V gene TRBV5-4; D might be TRBD2 (6 bases). In germline, CDR1 is SGHNT, CDR2 YYREEE (reference sequence). The CDR3 has 15 amino acids. Trimming removed 2 bases from V and 4 bases from J, with 16 bases in between. CDR3 sequence reads: CASSFGTPGTYEQYF. CDR3 sequence (DNA): TGTGCCAGCAGCTTCGGGACTCCAGGAACTTACGAGCAGTACTTC.

The rearrangement links TRBV2 to TRBJ1-6; possibly TRBD1 for D (6 bases). This CDR3 has 14 amino acids. Germline assignment: CDR1 SNHLY and CDR2 FYNNEI. Deletions cut 1 base from V and 11 bases from J, with 12 bases between. The CDR3, as DNA: TGTGCCAGCAGTGAAGAGGCAGGGGCGGCACCCCTCCACTTT. Residues: CASSEEAGAAPLHF.

V and J are TRBV9 and TRBJ2-5, with 8 bases aligning to TRBD2. V shed 0 bases and J 3 bases; nucleotides not matched to a gene: 4. This CDR3 spans 15 amino acids. Germline-derived CDR1 and CDR2 are SGDLS and YYNGEE. Here the CDR3 reads CASSVVTGGKETQYF. Here the CDR3 DNA reads TGTGCCAGCAGCGTAGTAACGGGAGGGAAAGAGACCCAGTACTTC.

The chain combines TRBV7-2 with TRBJ1-5, with D unresolved. CDR1 and CDR2 (germline): SGHTA, FQGNSA. The CDR3 loop spans 14 amino acids. V lost 4 bases and J lost 2, with 9 bases in between. The DNA for the CDR3 is TGTGCCAGCAGCTCCGCCGGGGGCAATCAGCCCCAGCATTTT. Translation: CASSSAGGNQPQHF.

This clone showed up just a few times. The V and J genes are TRBV11-3 and TRBJ1-2; perhaps TRBD1 as D (5 bases). V lost 5 bases and J 8 bases, leaving 9 bases between the germline ends. The CDR3 is 11 amino acids. The germline V gene encodes CDR1 SGHNT and CDR2 YENEEA. CDR3 nucleotides: TGTGCCAGCAGCCAGGGCCGGGGCTACACCTTC. Translated: CASSQGRGYTF. Combining the CDR3 with reference TRBV11-3 and TRBJ1-2 gives the whole variable domain EAGVVQSPRYKIIEKKQPVAFWCNPISGHNTLYWYLQNLGQGPELLIRYENEEAVDDSQLPKDRFSAERLKGVDSTLKIQPAELGDSAVYLCASSQGRGYTFGSGTRLTVV.

This clone was recorded only once. The chain recombines TRBV5-5 with TRBJ1-1; D perhaps matches TRBD1 (6 bases). With 4 bases removed from V and 0 bases from J, the gap between germline ends came to 13 bases. The germline gives CDR1 SGHKS, CDR2 YYEKEE (reference sequence). The CDR3 is 15 residues long. The CDR3 loop reads CASSDDRIMNTEAFF. The CDR3 bases are TGTGCCAGCAGCGACGACAGGATCATGAACACTGAAGCTTTCTTT.

This clone came up a few times. The chain is built from TRBV19 and TRBJ1-4; D is possibly TRBD1 (6 bases). The ends were cut back, 5 bases at V and 7 bases at J, with 17 bases in the middle. CDR1 LNHDA and CDR2 SQIVND come from the germline V gene (reference sequence). This CDR3 spans 15 amino acids. CDR3 region: CASSLRGGGREKLFF. Here the CDR3 DNA reads TGTGCCAGTAGTCTACGGGGCGGGGGCCGTGAAAAACTGTTTTTT.

This clone was detected only a few times. The chain joins TRBV6-6 to TRBJ1-5, with TRBD1 as a possible D gene (6 bases). CDR1 and CDR2 (germline): MNHNY, SVGAGI (reference sequence). The CDR3 is 13 residues long. Trimming pared 6 bases from V and 5 bases from J, leaving 11 bases between. CDR3 sequence (DNA): TGTGCCAGCAGCCCAGGGGCTTATCAGCCCCAGCATTTT. This sequence encodes CASSPGAYQPQHF.